Below, 29 T cell receptor beta chains from the same sample are listed, as sequenced in a study of shared clonotypes between healthy human individuals. It was CD45RO-negative cells, positively selected for CCR7, that made up naive CD8 cells, with terminally differentiated effector memory CD45RA+ cells excluded. Measured with immunoSEQ multiplex PCR; TCRdb has only the in-frame clones, and not every one. The sample includes roughly 850,000 clones, 90% to 97% seen only once; the top ten take less than 0.25%. Sequencing was performed on naive CD8+ T cells sorted from blood. These TCRs come from a man aged 25-45 years in good health.

The V call is TRBV2, the J call TRBJ2-4; D remains ambiguous. V was trimmed by 5 bases and J by 0 bases, leaving 8 bases between them. Looked up from germline, CDR1 is SNHLY and CDR2 is FYNNEI. The CDR3 runs to 14 residues. CDR3 amino acids: CASSSTVAKNIQYF. CDR3 nucleotides: TGTGCCAGCAGTAGTACAGTAGCCAAAAACATTCAGTACTTC.

The chain joins TRBV5-1 to TRBJ2-1, with D perhaps given as TRBD1 or TRBD2 (6 bases each). Deletions cut 4 bases from V and 8 bases from J, with 16 bases between. The CDR3 is 14 amino acids. Germline CDR1 SGHRS, CDR2 YFSETQ. The CDR3 coding sequence is TGCGCCAGCAGCCTCAACAGGGACTGGGATGAGCAGTTCTTC. Its translation: CASSLNRDWDEQFF.

The chain carries TRBV11-2 and TRBJ2-3, with D perhaps assigned TRBD1 or TRBD2 (6 bases each). Trimming removed 5 bases at V and 3 bases at J, with 15 bases between. From germline, CDR1 is SGHAT and CDR2 FQNNGV. This CDR3 has 15 amino acids. The CDR3 coding sequence is TGTGCCAGCAGCCAAGGGAGAGGGGGGACAGATACGCAGTATTTT. Protein product: CASSQGRGGTDTQYF.

This chain links TRBV4-1 with TRBJ2-7, with 7 bases lining up with TRBD2. V gave up 1 base and J gave up 5 bases; unmatched junction bases: 8. The CDR3 spans 15 residues. Germline V gene data show CDR1 as MGHRA and CDR2 as YSYEKL. The chain's CDR3 is CASSQGVGGSDEQYF. As DNA, the CDR3 is TGCGCCAGCAGCCAAGGAGTCGGGGGGAGCGACGAGCAGTACTTC.

J is TRBJ2-1 and V is TRBV28; 10 bases are a match to TRBD2. V lost 10 bases and J lost 8; bases outside the gene matches: 8. CDR3 length: 13 amino acids. The germline gives CDR1 MDHEN, CDR2 SYDVKM. The CDR3 reads CATSSGSQYEQFF. DNA for the CDR3: TGTGCCACTTCTAGCGGGAGTCAGTATGAGCAGTTCTTC. The variable domain in full, completed from reference TRBV28 and TRBJ2-1, reads DVKVTQSSRYLVKRTGEKVFLECVQDMDHENMFWYRQDPGLGLRLIYFSYDVKMKEKGDIPEGYSVSREKKERFSLILESASTNQTSMYLCATSSGSQYEQFFGPGTRLTVL.

This rearrangement joins TRBV6-1 to TRBJ2-4; possible D gene TRBD2, 5 bases. The CDR3 spans 15 residues. V was cut by 2 bases and J by 4 bases, with 12 bases left in between. Germline assignment: CDR1 MNHNS and CDR2 SASEGT. CDR3 in DNA: TGTGCCAGCAGTGAAAGGAGCGGCGCAAAAAACATTCAGTACTTC. It encodes CASSERSGAKNIQYF.

The chain is built from TRBV7-6 and TRBJ2-1, with D hard to call. The germline V gene encodes CDR1 SGHVS and CDR2 FNYEAQ. The CDR3 sequence is 11 residues long. The V and J ends lost 4 bases and 6 bases respectively, with 4 bases between them. CDR3 loop: CASSYTNEQFF. The CDR3 nucleotides are TGTGCCAGCAGCTATACCAATGAGCAGTTCTTC.

V is TRBV7-6 and J is TRBJ2-3; 11 positions agree with TRBD2. Germline CDR1 and CDR2: SGHVS and FNYEAQ. Unmatched junction bases numbered 4, after V lost 5 bases and J lost 0 bases. The CDR3 extends over 16 amino acids. CDR3 in DNA: TGTGCCAGCAGCCGACTAGCGGGAATCAGCACAGATACGCAGTATTTT. Protein product: CASSRLAGISTDTQYF. Using reference TRBV7-6 and TRBJ2-3 for the parts outside the CDR3, the full variable domain is GAGVSQSPRYKVTKRGQDVALRCDPISGHVSLYWYRQALGQGPEFLTYFNYEAQQDKSGLPNDRFSAERPEGSISTLTIQRTEQRDSAMYRCASSRLAGISTDTQYFGPGTRLTVL.

CDR3 residues: CASSRTSDFSYNEQFF. CDR3 DNA: TGTGCCAGCAGCCGCACTAGCGATTTCTCCTACAATGAGCAGTTCTTC. The V and J genes are TRBV28 and TRBJ2-1; 7 nucleotides match TRBD2. Germline CDR1 reads MDHEN; CDR2 reads SYDVKM. The CDR3 runs to 16 residues. Trimming took 6 bases from V and 0 from J; bases not matched to a gene: 8.

This chain joins TRBV4-1 and TRBJ2-2; 9 bases are shared with TRBD2. The CDR3 is made up of 19 amino acids. Looked up from germline, CDR1 is MGHRA and CDR2 is YSYEKL. Germline trimming cut 6 bases from V and 6 bases from J; bases unmatched to any gene: 20. DNA of the CDR3: TGCGCCAGCAGTCCAAGAATCGGGGGCCTAGCGGGAAGTTCCGGGGAGCTGTTTTTT. This sequence encodes CASSPRIGGLAGSSGELFF.

V usage is TRBV28 and J usage is TRBJ2-1; D is unclear. Trimming took 5 bases from V and 9 from J, leaving 17 bases between them. This CDR3 is built from 14 residues. The germline V gene has CDR1 MDHEN and CDR2 SYDVKM. CDR3 in amino acids: CASSPRSRLGEQFF. CDR3 nucleotide sequence: TGTGCCAGCAGTCCGCGGTCGAGATTAGGTGAGCAGTTCTTC.

CDR3 DNA sequence: TGCAGCGTTACGGATATGGGGGAAGCCACAGATACGCAGTATTTT. Its translation is CSVTDMGEATDTQYF. The chain has TRBV29-1 and TRBJ2-3; D may be TRBD1 or TRBD2 (5 bases each). The V gene lost 5 bases and the J gene lost 2 bases, with 17 bases spanning the gap. This CDR3 comprises 15 residues. Germline V gene data show CDR1 as SQVTM and CDR2 as ANQGSEA.

The chain couples TRBV18 to TRBJ2-1; D ambiguous. Germline lookup yields CDR1 KGHSH and CDR2 LQKENI. The CDR3 is made up of 16 amino acids. V gave up 0 bases and J gave up 0 bases, with 9 bases separating them. The CDR3 DNA is TGTGCCAGCTCACCACCAAGGGCCCTCTCCTACAATGAGCAGTTCTTC. Translating gives CASSPPRALSYNEQFF.

V and J are TRBV7-8 and TRBJ2-3, with 8 bases fitting TRBD1. The V gene end was trimmed by 4 bases and the J gene end by 2 bases; junction bases not matched to a gene: 8. Looked up from germline, CDR1 is SGHVS and CDR2 is FQNEAQ. This CDR3 has 16 amino acids. This CDR3 is CASSSLQGVLTDTQYF. The CDR3 DNA is TGTGCCAGCAGCTCCCTACAGGGGGTCCTCACAGATACGCAGTATTTT.

The J gene is TRBJ2-2, the V gene TRBV28, with 11 nucleotides matching TRBD2. Germline CDR1 is MDHEN and CDR2 is SYDVKM. The CDR3 is 15 amino acids. V shed 6 bases, J shed 4 bases, and the junction held 4 bases outside the gene matches. This CDR3 reads CASRSTSGSTGELFF. For the CDR3, the DNA is TGTGCCAGCAGGAGTACTAGCGGGAGCACCGGGGAGCTGTTTTTT.

The chain uses TRBV13 and TRBJ1-5; D is unresolved. This CDR3 has 13 amino acids. CDR1 and CDR2 from the germline V gene are PRHDT and FYEKMQ (reference sequence). V dropped 3 bases and J dropped 2 bases, with 5 bases sitting between them. CDR3 DNA sequence: TGTGCCAGCAGCTTCTCCGGCAATCAGCCCCAGCATTTT. Its translation: CASSFSGNQPQHF.

The chain links TRBV7-9 to TRBJ2-3; 9 bases agree with TRBD1. This CDR3 contains 19 residues. Germline V gene data show CDR1 as SEHNR and CDR2 as FQNEAQ (reference sequence). With V trimmed by 1 base and J by 7 bases, 18 bases remained unmatched. In nucleotides, the CDR3 is TGTGCCAGCAGCTTAGGGATTTTTGGGACCGGGACAGGGACCAATACGCAGTATTTT. This encodes CASSLGIFGTGTGTNTQYF.

The V call is TRBV5-4, the J call TRBJ2-1; 7 bases map to TRBD1. This CDR3 is built from 14 residues. CDR1 and CDR2 (germline): SGHNT, YYREEE (reference sequence). With 4 bases clipped from V and 7 bases from J, the junction kept 8 bases outside the gene matches. The CDR3 here is CASSQPGQRNEQFF. DNA of the CDR3: TGTGCCAGCAGCCAACCGGGACAGCGGAATGAGCAGTTCTTC.

The chain joins TRBV11-2 to TRBJ2-4, with D uncertain. Germline V gives CDR1 SGHAT, CDR2 FQNNGV. The CDR3 sequence is 18 residues long. The ends were cut back, 4 bases at V and 2 bases at J, with 21 bases in the middle. CDR3 sequence reads: CASSSLGPVVASKNIQYF. The CDR3 DNA sequence: TGTGCCAGCAGCTCCCTCGGACCGGTGGTCGCGTCCAAAAACATTCAGTACTTC.

The chain is built from TRBV19 and TRBJ2-7; maybe TRBD2 (5 bases). CDR1 LNHDA and CDR2 SQIVND come from the germline V gene (reference sequence). The germline V and J ends were trimmed by 3 bases and 6 bases, with 15 bases remaining between them. The CDR3 is 14 residues long. CDR3 in amino acids: CASSIRERESEQYF. CDR3 bases: TGTGCCAGTAGTATTAGGGAGAGGGAGTCCGAGCAGTACTTC.

The chain employs TRBV9 and TRBJ2-3; D gene ambiguous. CDR3 size: 16 residues. V dropped 0 bases and J dropped 0 bases, with 11 bases sitting between them. The germline CDR1 and CDR2 sequences are SGDLS and YYNGEE. The CDR3 here is CASSVGLKLSTDTQYF. In DNA form, the CDR3 reads TGTGCCAGCAGCGTAGGACTCAAACTTAGCACAGATACGCAGTATTTT.

This chain's CDR3 is CASSYSGADTQYF. The CDR3 nucleotides read TGTGCCAGCAGCTATTCGGGGGCAGATACGCAGTATTTT. This chain joins TRBV7-6 and TRBJ2-3; D is possibly TRBD2 (6 bases). Germline V lookup: CDR1 SGHVS, CDR2 FNYEAQ. This CDR3 is built from 13 residues. Trimming shortened V by 4 bases and J by 4 bases, and 9 bases separated the two germline ends.

This clone occurred once. For the CDR3, the DNA is TGTGCCAGCAGCTTAACGGCTACAGGACTAGCGGGAGACAACGAGCAGTACTTC. Residues: CASSLTATGLAGDNEQYF. The chain employs TRBV11-2 and TRBJ2-7; TRBD2 matches 13 bases. Looked up from germline, CDR1 is SGHAT and CDR2 is FQNNGV. This CDR3 comprises 18 residues. V shed 2 bases and J 5 bases; nucleotides not matched to a gene: 12.

This clone was observed once. The rearrangement joins TRBV18 to TRBJ2-2; TRBD1 matches 8 bases. This CDR3 contains 17 residues. Trimming cost V 3 bases and J 0 bases; bases outside gene matches: 6. Germline loops: CDR1 KGHSH, CDR2 LQKENI. The CDR3 region is CASSPGMTGANTGELFF. CDR3 nucleotide sequence: TGTGCCAGCTCACCTGGGATGACAGGGGCGAACACCGGGGAGCTGTTTTTT. Together with reference TRBV18 and TRBJ2-2, the CDR3 gives the full variable domain: NAGVMQNPRHLVRRRGQEARLRCSPMKGHSHVYWYRQLPEEGLKFMVYLQKENIIDESGMPKERFSAEFPKEGPSILRIQQVVRGDSAAYFCASSPGMTGANTGELFFGEGSRLTVL.

This clone showed up just once. The genes are TRBV29-1 and TRBJ2-7; tentative D call: TRBD2 (5 bases). Germline assignment: CDR1 SQVTM and CDR2 ANQGSEA. Trimming stripped 0 bases from V and 3 bases from J, with 6 bases between. This CDR3 comprises 12 residues. This CDR3 reads CSVEDEGYEQYF. CDR3 bases: TGCAGCGTTGAAGATGAGGGCTACGAGCAGTACTTC.

Details on this clone: Within the sample, other DNA sequences also encode this same CDR3. The rearrangement joins TRBV27 to TRBJ1-1; D unclear. With 5 bases removed from V and 4 bases from J, the gap between germline ends came to 11 bases. Germline loops: CDR1 MNHEY, CDR2 SMNVEV (reference sequence). The CDR3 extends over 13 amino acids. CDR3 sequence (DNA): TGTGCCAGCAGTCCAGGACGGGGCACTGAAGCTTTCTTT. As protein: CASSPGRGTEAFF.

In DNA, the CDR3 is TGTGCCTGGAACGTAGCGGGAGGGATCACAGATACGCAGTATTTT. Translation: CAWNVAGGITDTQYF. J is TRBJ2-3 and V is TRBV30; 11 nucleotides agree with TRBD2. The CDR3 has 15 residues. V trimming: 4 bases; J trimming: 2 bases; junction bases outside the gene matches: 5. CDR1 GTSNPN and CDR2 SVGIG come from the germline V gene (reference sequence).

In this sample, this clone turned up once. The chain joins TRBV6-1 to TRBJ2-7; D may be TRBD1 (6 bases). Germline assignment: CDR1 MNHNS and CDR2 SASEGT. CDR3 size: 14 residues. Deletions cut 7 bases from V and 4 bases from J, with 17 bases between. The DNA of the CDR3 is TGTGCCAGCATACTTACAGGGTACGATTACGAGCAGTACTTC. Its protein is CASILTGYDYEQYF.

The V and J genes are TRBV30 and TRBJ2-1; the D gene could be TRBD1 or TRBD2 (5 bases each). The V end lost 3 bases, the J end lost 9 bases, and 21 bases lay between the germline ends. This CDR3 is built from 15 residues. Per the germline V gene, CDR1 is GTSNPN and CDR2 is SVGIG (reference sequence). This chain's CDR3 is CAWSTGAALFIEQFF. The CDR3 DNA follows: TGTGCCTGGAGCACAGGAGCGGCCTTATTTATTGAGCAGTTCTTC.